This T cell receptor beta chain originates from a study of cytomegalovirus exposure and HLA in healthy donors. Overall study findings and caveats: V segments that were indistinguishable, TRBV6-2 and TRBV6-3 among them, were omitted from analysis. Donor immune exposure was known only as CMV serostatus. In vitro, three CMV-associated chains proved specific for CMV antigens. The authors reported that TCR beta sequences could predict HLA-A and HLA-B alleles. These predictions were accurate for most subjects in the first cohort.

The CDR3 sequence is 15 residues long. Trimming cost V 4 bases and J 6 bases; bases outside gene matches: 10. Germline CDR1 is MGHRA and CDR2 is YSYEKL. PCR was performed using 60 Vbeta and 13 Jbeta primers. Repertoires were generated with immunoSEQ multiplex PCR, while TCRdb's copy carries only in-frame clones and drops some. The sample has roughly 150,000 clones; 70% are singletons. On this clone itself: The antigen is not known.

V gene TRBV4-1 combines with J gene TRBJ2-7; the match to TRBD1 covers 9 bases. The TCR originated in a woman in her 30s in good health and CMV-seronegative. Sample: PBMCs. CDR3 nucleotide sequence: TGCGCCAGCAGCCGAATGGACAGGGGTAACGGCGAGCAGTACTTC. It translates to CASSRMDRGNGEQYF.